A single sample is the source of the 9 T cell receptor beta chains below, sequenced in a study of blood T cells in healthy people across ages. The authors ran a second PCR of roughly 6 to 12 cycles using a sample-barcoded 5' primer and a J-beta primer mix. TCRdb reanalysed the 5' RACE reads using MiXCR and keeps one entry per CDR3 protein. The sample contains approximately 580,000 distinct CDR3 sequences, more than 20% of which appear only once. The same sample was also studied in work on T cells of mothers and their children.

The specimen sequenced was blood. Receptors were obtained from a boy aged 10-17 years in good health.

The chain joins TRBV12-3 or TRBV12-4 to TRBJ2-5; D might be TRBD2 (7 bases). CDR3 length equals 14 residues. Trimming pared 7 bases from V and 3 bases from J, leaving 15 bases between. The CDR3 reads CASTEGGREETQYF. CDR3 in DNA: TGTGCCAGCACAGAGGGGGGGCGGGAAGAGACCCAGTACTTC.

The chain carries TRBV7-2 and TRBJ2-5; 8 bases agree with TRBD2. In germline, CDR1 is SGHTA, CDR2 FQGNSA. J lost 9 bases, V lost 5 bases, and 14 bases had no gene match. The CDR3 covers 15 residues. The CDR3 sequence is CASSPTIAGREPQYF. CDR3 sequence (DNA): TGTGCCAGCAGCCCAACTATAGCGGGACGGGAGCCCCAGTACTTC. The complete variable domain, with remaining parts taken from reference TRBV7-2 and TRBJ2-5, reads GAGVSQSPSNKVTEKGKDVELRCDPISGHTALYWYRQSLGQGLEFLIYFQGNSAPDKSGLPSDRFSAERTGGSVSTLTIQRTQQEDSAVYLCASSPTIAGREPQYFGPGTRLLVL.

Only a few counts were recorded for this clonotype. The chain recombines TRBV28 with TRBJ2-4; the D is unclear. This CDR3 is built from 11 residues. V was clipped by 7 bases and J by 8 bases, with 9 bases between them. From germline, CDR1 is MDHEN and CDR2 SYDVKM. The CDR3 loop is CASKGEYIQYF. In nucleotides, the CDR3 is TGTGCCAGCAAGGGCGAGTACATTCAGTACTTC. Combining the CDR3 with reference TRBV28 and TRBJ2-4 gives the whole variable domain DVKVTQSSRYLVKRTGEKVFLECVQDMDHENMFWYRQDPGLGLRLIYFSYDVKMKEKGDIPEGYSVSREKKERFSLILESASTNQTSMYLCASKGEYIQYFGAGTRLSVL.

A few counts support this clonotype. CDR3 coding DNA: TGCGCCAGCAGCCAAGAACAGGGCAGCTCCTACGAGCAGTACTTC. This encodes CASSQEQGSSYEQYF. The chain uses TRBV4-3 and TRBJ2-7; perhaps TRBD1 as D (6 bases). V dropped 0 bases and J dropped 0 bases, with 9 bases sitting between them. The CDR3 has 15 residues. Germline CDR1 is LGHNA and CDR2 is YSLEER.

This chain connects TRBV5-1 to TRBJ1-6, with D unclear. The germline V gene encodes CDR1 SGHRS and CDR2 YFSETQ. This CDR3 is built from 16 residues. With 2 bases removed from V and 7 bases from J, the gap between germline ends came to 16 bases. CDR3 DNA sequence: TGCGCCAGCAGCTTATATGGTGAAACGAGGAATTCACCCCTCCACTTT. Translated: CASSLYGETRNSPLHF.

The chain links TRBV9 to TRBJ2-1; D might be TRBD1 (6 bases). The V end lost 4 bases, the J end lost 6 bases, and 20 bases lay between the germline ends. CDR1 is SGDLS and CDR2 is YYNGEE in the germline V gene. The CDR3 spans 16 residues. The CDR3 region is CASSLNPGQGSNEQFF. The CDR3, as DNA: TGTGCCAGCAGCCTCAACCCGGGACAAGGGAGCAATGAGCAGTTCTTC.

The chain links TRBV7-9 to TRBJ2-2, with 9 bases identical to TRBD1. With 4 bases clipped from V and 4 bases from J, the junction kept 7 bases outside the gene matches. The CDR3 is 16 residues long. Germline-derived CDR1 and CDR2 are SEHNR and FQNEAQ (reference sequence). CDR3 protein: CASSSGQGRFTGELFF. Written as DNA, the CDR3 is TGTGCCAGCAGCTCAGGACAGGGGAGATTCACCGGGGAGCTGTTTTTT.

The CDR3 nucleotides read TGTGCCAGCAGCTCTGGCGCCTCCGCGGGCTATGGCTACACCTTC. It translates to CASSSGASAGYGYTF. V is TRBV7-2 and J is TRBJ1-2; D call uncertain. Per germline, CDR1 SGHTA and CDR2 FQGNSA. This CDR3 has 15 residues. V was trimmed by 4 bases and J by 4 bases, leaving 16 bases between them.

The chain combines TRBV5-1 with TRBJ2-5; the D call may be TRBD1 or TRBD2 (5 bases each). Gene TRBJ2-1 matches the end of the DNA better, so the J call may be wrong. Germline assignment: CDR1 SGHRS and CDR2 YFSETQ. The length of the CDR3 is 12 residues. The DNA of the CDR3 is TGCGCCAGCAGCCCCGGGGACCATGAGCAGTTCTTC. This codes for CASSPGDHEQFF.